These T cell receptor beta chains were read from a single sample in a study of cytomegalovirus exposure and HLA in healthy donors. The table came from immunoSEQ multiplex PCR; TCRdb's copy has only in-frame clones and leaves some out. In the table there are under 200,000 clones, roughly 79% of which are singletons. Source material: PBMCs. The receptors here all came from a woman between 35 and 50 years old in good health and CMV-seropositive. CDR3s include the opening cysteine and the closing phenylalanine or tryptophan. Fields, in order: clone size, J gene, D gene, V gene, CDR3 length, CDR3 DNA, CDR3 protein. A D gene is named only where the DNA matches it firmly. Some rows have no size entry. The others give once, few or many, or a class for an expanded clone.

clone_size: .; j_call: TRBJ1-1; d_call: TRBD1; v_call: TRBV28; cdr3_length: 15; cdr3_nt: TGTGCCAGCAGTACTACTAACAGGGGTACGAGAATAGCTTTCTTT; cdr3_aa: CASSTTNRGTRIAFF
clone_size: .; j_call: TRBJ2-7; d_call: .; v_call: TRBV15; cdr3_length: 13; cdr3_nt: TGTGCCACCAGCATCGAAAGAGAAGCCGAGCAGTACTTC; cdr3_aa: CATSIEREAEQYF
clone_size: few; j_call: TRBJ2-7; d_call: TRBD1; v_call: TRBV7-6; cdr3_length: 15; cdr3_nt: TGTGCCAGCAGCTCAGGGACAGGGGGCCCCTACGAGCAGTACTTC; cdr3_aa: CASSSGTGGPYEQYF
clone_size: once; j_call: TRBJ1-5; d_call: .; v_call: TRBV2; cdr3_length: 13; cdr3_nt: TGTGCCAGCAGGGACTACAGCAATCAGCCCCAGCATTTT; cdr3_aa: CASRDYSNQPQHF
clone_size: .; j_call: TRBJ1-1; d_call: .; v_call: TRBV6-5; cdr3_length: 11; cdr3_nt: TGTGCCAGCAGTTCTAGGGGTGAAGCTTTCTTT; cdr3_aa: CASSSRGEAFF
clone_size: .; j_call: TRBJ1-2; d_call: .; v_call: TRBV9; cdr3_length: 15; cdr3_nt: TGTGCCAGCAGCGTAGATTCGGGGGGAGGAAATGGCTACACCTTC; cdr3_aa: CASSVDSGGGNGYTF
clone_size: .; j_call: TRBJ2-3; d_call: .; v_call: TRBV6-1; cdr3_length: 13; cdr3_nt: TGTGCCGGAGGGGGGGTTAGCACAGATACGCAGTATTTT; cdr3_aa: CAGGGVSTDTQYF
clone_size: .; j_call: TRBJ1-5; d_call: .; v_call: TRBV6-1; cdr3_length: 13; cdr3_nt: TGTGCCAGCGGGGGACAACACAATCAGCCCCAGCATTTT; cdr3_aa: CASGGQHNQPQHF
clone_size: .; j_call: TRBJ1-1; d_call: .; v_call: TRBV5-4; cdr3_length: 14; cdr3_nt: TGTGCCAGCAGCCTTCAGACAGGGAACACTGAAGCTTTCTTT; cdr3_aa: CASSLQTGNTEAFF
clone_size: .; j_call: TRBJ1-4; d_call: .; v_call: TRBV15; cdr3_length: 15; cdr3_nt: TGTGCCACCAGCAGGACCGGGTCCTACAATGAAAAACTGTTTTTT; cdr3_aa: CATSRTGSYNEKLFF
clone_size: .; j_call: TRBJ2-2; d_call: .; v_call: TRBV5-6; cdr3_length: 15; cdr3_nt: TGTGCCAGCAGCTTCCTACCCTCGAACACCGGGGAGCTGTTTTTT; cdr3_aa: CASSFLPSNTGELFF
clone_size: few; j_call: TRBJ2-3; d_call: .; v_call: TRBV7-3; cdr3_length: 15; cdr3_nt: TGTGCCAGCAGCTTGGTACAGGCCAGCACAGATACGCAGTATTTT; cdr3_aa: CASSLVQASTDTQYF
clone_size: .; j_call: TRBJ1-4; d_call: .; v_call: TRBV30; cdr3_length: 14; cdr3_nt: TGTGCCTGGAGTCCTACAGGGTTCGGTGAAAAACTGTTTTTT; cdr3_aa: CAWSPTGFGEKLFF
clone_size: .; j_call: TRBJ1-5; d_call: TRBD1; v_call: TRBV2; cdr3_length: 14; cdr3_nt: TGTGCCAGCAGCTTCGGACAGGGCAATCAGCCCCAGCATTTT; cdr3_aa: CASSFGQGNQPQHF
clone_size: .; j_call: TRBJ1-6; d_call: .; v_call: TRBV18; cdr3_length: 15; cdr3_nt: TGTGCCAGCTCACCAAGTACACCCCGCGGCTCACCCCTCCACTTT; cdr3_aa: CASSPSTPRGSPLHF
clone_size: .; j_call: TRBJ1-2; d_call: TRBD1; v_call: TRBV5-5; cdr3_length: 15; cdr3_nt: TGTGCCAGCAGCTTGACCGGGACAGGGGACTATGGCTACACCTTC; cdr3_aa: CASSLTGTGDYGYTF
clone_size: few; j_call: TRBJ1-6; d_call: TRBD1; v_call: TRBV28; cdr3_length: 14; cdr3_nt: TGTGCCAGCAGCCCAGACAGGGCGCGTTCACCCCTCCACTTT; cdr3_aa: CASSPDRARSPLHF